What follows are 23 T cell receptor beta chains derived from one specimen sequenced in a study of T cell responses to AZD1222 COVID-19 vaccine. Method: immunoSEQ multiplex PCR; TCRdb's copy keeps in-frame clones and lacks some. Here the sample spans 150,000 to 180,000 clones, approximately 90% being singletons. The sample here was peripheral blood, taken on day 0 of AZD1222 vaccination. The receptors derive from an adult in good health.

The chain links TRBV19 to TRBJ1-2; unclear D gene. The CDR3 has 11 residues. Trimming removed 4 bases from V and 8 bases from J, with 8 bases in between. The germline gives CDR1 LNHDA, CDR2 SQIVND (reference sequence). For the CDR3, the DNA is TGTGCCAGTAGTAGAGCGTTCGGCTACACCTTC. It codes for CASSRAFGYTF.

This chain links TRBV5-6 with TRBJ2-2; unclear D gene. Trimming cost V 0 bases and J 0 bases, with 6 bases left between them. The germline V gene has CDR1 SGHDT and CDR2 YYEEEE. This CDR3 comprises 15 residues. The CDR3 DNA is TGTGCCAGCAGCTTGGGCATTACGAACACCGGGGAGCTGTTTTTT. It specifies CASSLGITNTGELFF.

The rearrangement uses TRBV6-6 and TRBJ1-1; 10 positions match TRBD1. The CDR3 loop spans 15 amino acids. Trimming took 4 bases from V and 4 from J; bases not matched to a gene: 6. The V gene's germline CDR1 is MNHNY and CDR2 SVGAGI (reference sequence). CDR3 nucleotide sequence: TGTGCCAGCAGTTCACCGGGACAGGGGATCACTGAAGCTTTCTTT. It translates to CASSSPGQGITEAFF.

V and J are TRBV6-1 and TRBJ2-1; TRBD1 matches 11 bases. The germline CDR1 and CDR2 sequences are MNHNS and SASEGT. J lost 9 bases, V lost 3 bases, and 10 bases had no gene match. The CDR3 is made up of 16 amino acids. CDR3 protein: CASSERRTGGWGEQFF. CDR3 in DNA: TGTGCCAGCAGTGAGCGACGGACAGGGGGCTGGGGTGAGCAGTTCTTC.

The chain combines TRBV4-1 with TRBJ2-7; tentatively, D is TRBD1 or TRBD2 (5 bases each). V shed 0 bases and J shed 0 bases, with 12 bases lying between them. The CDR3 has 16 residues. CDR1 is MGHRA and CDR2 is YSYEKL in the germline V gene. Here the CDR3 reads CASSQDWPGTSYEQYF. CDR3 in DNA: TGCGCCAGCAGCCAAGATTGGCCAGGGACCTCCTACGAGCAGTACTTC.

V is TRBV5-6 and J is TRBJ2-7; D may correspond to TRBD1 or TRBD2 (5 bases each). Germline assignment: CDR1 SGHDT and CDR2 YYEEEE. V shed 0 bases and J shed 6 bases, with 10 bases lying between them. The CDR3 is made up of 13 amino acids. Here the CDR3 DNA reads TGTGCCAGCAGCTTGGGAGGGCAGGGCGAGCAGTACTTC. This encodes CASSLGGQGEQYF.

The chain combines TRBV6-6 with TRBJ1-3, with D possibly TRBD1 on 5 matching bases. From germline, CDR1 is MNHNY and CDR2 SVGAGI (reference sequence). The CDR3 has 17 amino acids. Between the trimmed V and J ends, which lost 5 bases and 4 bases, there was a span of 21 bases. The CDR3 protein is CASSPPWGEGYGNTIYF. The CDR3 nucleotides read TGTGCCAGCAGTCCCCCGTGGGGGGAAGGATACGGAAACACCATATATTTT.

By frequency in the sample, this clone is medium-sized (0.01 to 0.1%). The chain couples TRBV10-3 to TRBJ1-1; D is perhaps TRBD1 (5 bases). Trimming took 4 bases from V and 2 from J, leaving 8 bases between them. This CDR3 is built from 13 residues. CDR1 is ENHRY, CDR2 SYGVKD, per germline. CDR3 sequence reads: CAISGQTNTEAFF. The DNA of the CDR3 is TGTGCCATCAGTGGACAGACTAACACTGAAGCTTTCTTT.

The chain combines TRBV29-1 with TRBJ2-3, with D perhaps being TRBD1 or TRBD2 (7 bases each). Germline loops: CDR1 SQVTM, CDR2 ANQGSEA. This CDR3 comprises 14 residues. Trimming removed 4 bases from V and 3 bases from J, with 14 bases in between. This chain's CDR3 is CSVVGQGGTDTQYF. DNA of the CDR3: TGCAGCGTTGTCGGTCAGGGGGGGACAGATACGCAGTATTTT.

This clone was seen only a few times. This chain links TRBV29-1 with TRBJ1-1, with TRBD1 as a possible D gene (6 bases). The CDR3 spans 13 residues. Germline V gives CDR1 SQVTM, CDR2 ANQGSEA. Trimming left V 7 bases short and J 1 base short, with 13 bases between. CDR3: CSAVQGPNTEAFF. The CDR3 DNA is TGCAGCGCTGTACAGGGCCCGAACACTGAAGCTTTCTTT.

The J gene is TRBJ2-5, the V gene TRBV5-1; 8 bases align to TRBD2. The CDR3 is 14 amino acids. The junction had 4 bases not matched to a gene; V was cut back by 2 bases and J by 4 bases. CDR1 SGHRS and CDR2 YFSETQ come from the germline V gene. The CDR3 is CASSFREGRETQYF. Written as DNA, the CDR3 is TGCGCCAGCAGCTTCCGGGAGGGGCGAGAGACCCAGTACTTC.

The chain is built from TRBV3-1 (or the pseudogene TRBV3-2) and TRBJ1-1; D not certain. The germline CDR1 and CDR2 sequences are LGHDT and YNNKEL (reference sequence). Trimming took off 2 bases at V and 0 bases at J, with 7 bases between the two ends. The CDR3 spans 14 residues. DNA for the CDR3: TGTGCCAGCAGCCAATTTAGGGTGAACACTGAAGCTTTCTTT. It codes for CASSQFRVNTEAFF.

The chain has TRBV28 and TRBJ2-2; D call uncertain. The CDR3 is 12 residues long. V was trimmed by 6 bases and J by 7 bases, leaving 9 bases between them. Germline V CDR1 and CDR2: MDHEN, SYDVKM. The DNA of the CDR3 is TGTGCCAGCAGACGTTGGGTCGGGGAGCTGTTTTTT. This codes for CASRRWVGELFF.

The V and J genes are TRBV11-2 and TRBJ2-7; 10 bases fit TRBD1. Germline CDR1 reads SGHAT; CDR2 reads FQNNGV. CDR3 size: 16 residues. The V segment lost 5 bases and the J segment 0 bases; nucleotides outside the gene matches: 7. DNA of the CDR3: TGTGCCAGCAGCCCGAGACAGGGGGCCATCTCCTACGAGCAGTACTTC. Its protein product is CASSPRQGAISYEQYF.

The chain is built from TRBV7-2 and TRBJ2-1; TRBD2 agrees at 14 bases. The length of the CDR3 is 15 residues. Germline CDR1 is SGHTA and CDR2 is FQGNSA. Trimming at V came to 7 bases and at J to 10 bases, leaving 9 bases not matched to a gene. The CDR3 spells CASILGTSGGGEQFF. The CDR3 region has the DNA TGTGCCAGCATCCTAGGGACTAGCGGGGGAGGGGAGCAGTTCTTC.

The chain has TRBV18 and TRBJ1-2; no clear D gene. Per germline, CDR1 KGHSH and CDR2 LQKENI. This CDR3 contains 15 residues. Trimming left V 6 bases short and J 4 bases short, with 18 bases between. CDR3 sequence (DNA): TGTGCCAGCTCCCGGACCGAGGGCCAACTCTATGGCTACACCTTC. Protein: CASSRTEGQLYGYTF. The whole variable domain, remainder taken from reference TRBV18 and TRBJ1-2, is NAGVMQNPRHLVRRRGQEARLRCSPMKGHSHVYWYRQLPEEGLKFMVYLQKENIIDESGMPKERFSAEFPKEGPSILRIQQVVRGDSAAYFCASSRTEGQLYGYTFGSGTRLTVV.

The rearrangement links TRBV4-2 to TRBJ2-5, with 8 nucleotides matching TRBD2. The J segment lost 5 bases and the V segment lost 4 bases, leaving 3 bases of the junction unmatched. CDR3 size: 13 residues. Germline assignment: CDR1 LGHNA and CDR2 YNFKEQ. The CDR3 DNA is TGTGCCAGCAGCCTGGGACTAGGCGAGACCCAGTACTTC. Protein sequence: CASSLGLGETQYF.

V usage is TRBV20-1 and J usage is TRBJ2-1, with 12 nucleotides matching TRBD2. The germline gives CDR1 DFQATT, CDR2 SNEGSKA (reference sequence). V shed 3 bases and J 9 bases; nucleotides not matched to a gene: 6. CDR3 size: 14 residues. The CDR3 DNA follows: TGCAGTGCTAGTCAGACTAGCGGGGGAAGTGAGCAGTTCTTC. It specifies CSASQTSGGSEQFF.

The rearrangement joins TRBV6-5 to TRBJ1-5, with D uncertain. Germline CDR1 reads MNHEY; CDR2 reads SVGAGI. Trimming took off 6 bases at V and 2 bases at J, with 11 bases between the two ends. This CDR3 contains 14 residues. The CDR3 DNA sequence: TGTGCCAGCAGCCCGGACTGGGGCAATCAGCCCCAGCATTTT. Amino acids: CASSPDWGNQPQHF.

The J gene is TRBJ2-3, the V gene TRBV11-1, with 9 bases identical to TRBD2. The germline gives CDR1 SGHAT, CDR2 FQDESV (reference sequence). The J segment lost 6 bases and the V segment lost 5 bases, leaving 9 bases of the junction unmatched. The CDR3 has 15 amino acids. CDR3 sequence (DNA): TGTGCCAGCAGCCCGACGCGGGGGGGCCTGGATACGCAGTATTTT. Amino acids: CASSPTRGGLDTQYF.

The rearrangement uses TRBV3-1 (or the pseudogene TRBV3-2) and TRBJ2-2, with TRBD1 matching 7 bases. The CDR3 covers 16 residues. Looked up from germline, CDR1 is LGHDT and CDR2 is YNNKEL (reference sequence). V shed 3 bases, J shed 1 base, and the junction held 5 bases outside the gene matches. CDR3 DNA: TGTGCCAGCAGCCAGGACCGGGACAGGAACACCGGGGAGCTGTTTTTT. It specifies CASSQDRDRNTGELFF.

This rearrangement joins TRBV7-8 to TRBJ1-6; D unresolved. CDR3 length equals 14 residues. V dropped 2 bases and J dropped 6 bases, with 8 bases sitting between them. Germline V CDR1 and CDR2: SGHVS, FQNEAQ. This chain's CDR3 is CASSLQMGNSPLHF. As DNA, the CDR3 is TGTGCCAGCAGCTTACAGATGGGTAATTCACCCCTCCACTTT.

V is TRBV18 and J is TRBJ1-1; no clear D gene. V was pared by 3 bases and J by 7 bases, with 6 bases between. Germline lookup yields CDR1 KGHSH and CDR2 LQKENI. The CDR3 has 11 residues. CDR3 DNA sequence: TGTGCCAGCTCACCTATCCTTGAAGCTTTCTTT. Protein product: CASSPILEAFF.